Reported below is one TCR beta chain. Its antigen is as yet unknown. The CDR3 loop spans 14 amino acids. J gave up 7 bases and V 6 bases, and 8 bases lay outside the gene matches. In germline, CDR1 is LNHDA, CDR2 SQIVND (reference sequence). Repertoires were generated with immunoSEQ multiplex PCR, while TCRdb's copy carries only in-frame clones and drops some. The sample consists of about 34,000 clones, around 80% of them appearing once. The data are from a study of OX40 agonist ivuxolimab in advanced cancers. Across the whole study: Therapy given before enrollment (anti-PD-1, anti-PD-L1 or anti-CTLA-4) was allowed, and around 41% had some. Findings and limits, study-wide: At 0.1 to 3.0 mg/kg, clonal expansion of CD4+ and CD8+ blood T cells had occurred by week 6. Expansion of clones was among the lowest in partial responders at 0.1-3.0 mg/kg. The authors also found low normalized T-cell clonal expansion in some nonresponders.

Sequencing used CD4+ or CD8+ T cells sorted from blood, obtained in a trial of the OX40 agonist ivuxolimab. The receptor's source is an adult with an advanced solid tumor such as melanoma, head and neck, liver or kidney cancer. V is TRBV19 and J is TRBJ2-3; 9 bases map to TRBD1. CDR3 residues: CASREGQGGNTQYF. CDR3 bases: TGTGCCAGTAGAGAGGGACAGGGAGGTAATACGCAGTATTTT.